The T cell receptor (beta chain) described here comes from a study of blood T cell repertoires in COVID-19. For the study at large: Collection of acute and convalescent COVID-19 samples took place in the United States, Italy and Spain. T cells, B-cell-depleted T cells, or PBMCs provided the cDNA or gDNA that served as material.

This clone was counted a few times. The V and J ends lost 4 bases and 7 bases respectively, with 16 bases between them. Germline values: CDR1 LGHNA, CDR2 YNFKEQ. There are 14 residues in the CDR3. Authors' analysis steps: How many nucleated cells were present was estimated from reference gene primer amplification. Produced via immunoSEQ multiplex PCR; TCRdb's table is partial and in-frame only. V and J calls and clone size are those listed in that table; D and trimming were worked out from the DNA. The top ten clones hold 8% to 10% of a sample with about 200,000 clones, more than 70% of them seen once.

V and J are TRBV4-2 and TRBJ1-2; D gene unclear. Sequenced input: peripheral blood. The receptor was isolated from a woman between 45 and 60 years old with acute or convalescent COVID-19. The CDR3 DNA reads TGTGCCAGCAGCCCTCGCCGGGGTGAAGCTGGCTACACCTTC. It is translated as CASSPRRGEAGYTF.